This TCR beta chain was identified during a study of CD8 T cells in ankylosing spondylitis. Germline CDR1 reads SGDLS; CDR2 reads YYNGEE. Trimming took 4 bases from V and 5 from J, leaving 27 bases between them. CDR3 size: 18 residues. Study-level points and caveats: Ankylosing spondylitis blood appeared to carry a characteristic TCR beta motif of roughly eight highly homologous variants.

TCRdb processed the 5' RACE reads anew with MiXCR; each CDR3 protein has one entry. The sample consists of about 800,000 distinct CDR3 sequences, roughly 10% of them appearing once. A note on this clonotype: Its antigen is as yet unknown.

This TCR came from a male donor with ankylosing spondylitis. The sequencing sample was made of blood, either unsorted or a sorted T cell fraction (not recorded which). This chain joins TRBV9 and TRBJ1-1, with a possible D match to TRBD1 (6 bases). The DNA of the CDR3 is TGTGCCAGCAGCCCTAGCGGGGGGCTCACCTCATTGAGGACTGAAGCTTTCTTT. Protein product: CASSPSGGLTSLRTEAFF.